The 16 T cell receptor beta chains below were found in one sample sequenced in a study of T cells in localized non-small cell lung cancer. Profiled with immunoSEQ multiplex PCR; TCRdb holds only in-frame clones, not every one. The sample shows about 72,000 clones, approximately 84% of them seen only once. The specimen was peripheral blood, collected before any cancer treatment. These receptors were taken from a female donor of 60 years or more with stage I lung adenocarcinoma.

The chain joins TRBV7-2 to TRBJ2-3; D could derive from TRBD1 or TRBD2 (6 bases each). Looked up from germline, CDR1 is SGHTA and CDR2 is FQGNSA. Deletions cut 0 bases from V and 4 bases from J, with 11 bases between. This CDR3 has 15 amino acids. CDR3 sequence: CASSLAGGRADTQYF. CDR3 sequence (DNA): TGTGCCAGCAGCTTAGCGGGGGGCAGGGCAGATACGCAGTATTTT. Using reference TRBV7-2 and TRBJ2-3 for the parts outside the CDR3, the full variable domain is GAGVSQSPSNKVTEKGKDVELRCDPISGHTALYWYRQSLGQGLEFLIYFQGNSAPDKSGLPSDRFSAERTGGSVSTLTIQRTQQEDSAVYLCASSLAGGRADTQYFGPGTRLTVL.

The rearrangement links TRBV28 to TRBJ2-1; D is perhaps TRBD2 (6 bases). V shed 5 bases and J shed 9 bases, with 17 bases lying between them. Per germline, CDR1 MDHEN and CDR2 SYDVKM. CDR3 length equals 14 residues. CDR3 sequence reads: CASSPHRGGTEQFF. CDR3 sequence (DNA): TGTGCCAGCAGTCCCCACCGCGGAGGGACTGAGCAGTTCTTC.

V is TRBV5-1 and J is TRBJ2-3, with 8 nucleotides matching TRBD2. The length of the CDR3 is 14 residues. V trimming: 1 base; J trimming: 8 bases; junction bases outside the gene matches: 6. From germline, CDR1 is SGHRS and CDR2 YFSETQ. CDR3 in amino acids: CASSLSSGGSTQYF. CDR3 coding DNA: TGCGCCAGCAGCTTGTCCAGCGGGGGTAGTACGCAGTATTTT.

The chain recombines TRBV7-2 with TRBJ2-1; TRBD2 matches 9 bases. CDR3 length: 12 residues. The V gene end was trimmed by 3 bases and the J gene end by 16 bases; junction bases not matched to a gene: 7. CDR1 and CDR2 from the germline V gene are SGHTA and FQGNSA. This CDR3 is CASSFMERGVFF. The CDR3 coding sequence is TGTGCCAGCAGCTTTATGGAGCGGGGGGTCTTCTTC.

Comment on this clone: The junction differs from germline at one of its ends, possibly a read error. The rearrangement joins TRBV7-7 to TRBJ2-5; D perhaps matches TRBD2 (5 bases). There are 13 residues in the CDR3. Germline assignment: CDR1 SSHAT and CDR2 FNYEAQ (reference sequence). In DNA, the CDR3 is TGTGCTAGCAGTTTCGGACTCCAAGAGACCCAGTACTTC. It translates to CASSFGLQETQYF.

This chain links TRBV12-5 with TRBJ2-5; D might be TRBD2 (7 bases). The J call may be in error: the DNA end matches TRBJ2-7 better. CDR1 and CDR2 from the germline V gene are LGHNT and FRNRAP. The CDR3 covers 13 residues. CDR3: CASGLGGADEQYF. In nucleotides, the CDR3 is TGTGCTAGTGGTTTAGGGGGGGCAGACGAGCAGTACTTC.

The V gene is TRBV5-1, the J gene TRBJ2-2, with no clear D. Trimming removed 0 bases at V and 4 bases at J, with 10 bases between. Germline lookup yields CDR1 SGHRS and CDR2 YFSETQ. This CDR3 is 15 amino acids long. CDR3 loop: CASSLDFQPTGELFF. The CDR3 DNA sequence: TGCGCCAGCAGCTTGGACTTCCAACCCACCGGGGAGCTGTTTTTT.

This clone has more than one count but fewer than ten. The rearrangement links TRBV9 to TRBJ2-3; D remains ambiguous. Per the germline V gene, CDR1 is SGDLS and CDR2 is YYNGEE. This CDR3 spans 16 amino acids. V shed 0 bases and J shed 0 bases, with 11 bases lying between them. This CDR3 is CASSVGAYPSTDTQYF. The CDR3 nucleotides are TGTGCCAGCAGCGTAGGAGCTTATCCTAGCACAGATACGCAGTATTTT.

The V gene is TRBV5-6, the J gene TRBJ1-3, with D perhaps matching TRBD1 (5 bases). The V gene lost 4 bases and the J gene lost 3 bases, with 8 bases spanning the gap. Per the germline V gene, CDR1 is SGHDT and CDR2 is YYEEEE. The CDR3 spans 13 residues. CDR3 DNA: TGTGCCAGCAGCCCGACAGTTGGAAACACCATATATTTT. Encoded protein: CASSPTVGNTIYF.

In its sample, this clone was seen a few times. The CDR3 region has the DNA TGTGCCAGCAGTGAGGGTCTAAATAGCAATCAGCCCCAGCATTTT. Protein product: CASSEGLNSNQPQHF. The chain employs TRBV6-1 and TRBJ1-5; D not certain. Per germline, CDR1 MNHNS and CDR2 SASEGT. V lost 3 bases and J lost 0, with 9 bases in between. The CDR3 sequence is 15 residues long.

The genes are TRBV5-1 and TRBJ2-2, with a tentative D call TRBD2 (5 bases). CDR3 size: 14 residues. The V end lost 6 bases, the J end lost 7 bases, and 16 bases lay between the germline ends. CDR1 is SGHRS and CDR2 is YFSETQ in the germline V gene. CDR3 protein: CASNLIGGGGELFF. CDR3 nucleotides: TGCGCCAGCAACCTCATTGGAGGCGGCGGGGAGCTGTTTTTT. The variable domain in full, completed from reference TRBV5-1 and TRBJ2-2, reads KAGVTQTPRYLIKTRGQQVTLSCSPISGHRSVSWYQQTPGQGLQFLFEYFSETQRNKGNFPGRFSGRQFSNSRSEMNVSTLELGDSALYLCASNLIGGGGELFFGEGSRLTVL.

The V and J genes are TRBV19 and TRBJ2-7; D unresolved. The CDR3 has 13 amino acids. Trimming left V 3 bases short and J 6 bases short, with 12 bases between. Germline assignment: CDR1 LNHDA and CDR2 SQIVND (reference sequence). The CDR3 sequence is CASSMGQSVEQYF. CDR3 coding DNA: TGTGCCAGTAGTATGGGTCAGTCGGTCGAGCAGTACTTC. The variable domain in full, with the rest retrieved from reference TRBV19 and TRBJ2-7, is DGGITQSPKYLFRKEGQNVTLSCEQNLNHDAMYWYRQDPGQGLRLIYYSQIVNDFQKGDIAEGYSVSREKKESFPLTVTSAQKNPTAFYLCASSMGQSVEQYFGPGTRLTVT.

This rearrangement joins TRBV15 to TRBJ2-4; D might be TRBD1 or TRBD2, each matching 7 bases. Trimming took 6 bases from V and 3 from J, leaving 12 bases between them. Germline CDR1 reads LNHNV; CDR2 reads YYDKDF (reference sequence). CDR3 length equals 14 residues. The CDR3 nucleotides are TGTGCCACCAGTCCAGGGGGGGTCAAAAACATTCAGTACTTC. Protein sequence: CATSPGGVKNIQYF.

V gene TRBV7-2 combines with J gene TRBJ2-5; D call uncertain. V lost 2 bases and J lost 4, with 2 bases in between. CDR1 SGHTA and CDR2 FQGNSA come from the germline V gene. This CDR3 spans 11 amino acids. The CDR3 sequence: CASSLSETQYF. The CDR3 DNA follows: TGTGCCAGCAGCTTATCAGAGACCCAGTACTTC.

The chain carries TRBV7-9 and TRBJ2-1, with 11 bases fitting TRBD2. Germline values: CDR1 SEHNR, CDR2 FQNEAQ (reference sequence). This CDR3 spans 17 amino acids. V dropped 5 bases and J dropped 0; count of bases not matched to a gene: 6. The CDR3 DNA sequence: TGTGCCAGCAGCGCCACTAGCGGGGGCAGCTCCTACAATGAGCAGTTCTTC. Translation: CASSATSGGSSYNEQFF. The full variable domain, in which reference TRBV7-9 and TRBJ2-1 provide the parts outside the CDR3, is DTGVSQNPRHKITKRGQNVTFRCDPISEHNRLYWYRQTLGQGPEFLTYFQNEAQLEKSRLLSDRFSAERPKGSFSTLEIQRTEQGDSAMYLCASSATSGGSSYNEQFFGPGTRLTVL.

The gene calls are TRBV4-1 and TRBJ2-5; 10 nucleotides match TRBD1. CDR1 is MGHRA, CDR2 YSYEKL, per germline. The CDR3 extends over 13 amino acids. The V and J ends lost 5 bases and 7 bases, in that order; junction bases with no gene match: 4. The CDR3 protein is CASSGQGVGTQYF. CDR3 DNA: TGCGCCAGCAGCGGACAGGGGGTCGGGACCCAGTACTTC.